The 15 T cell receptor beta chains presented below share a single source sample, sequenced in a study of identical twins. TCRdb reanalysed the 5' RACE reads using MiXCR and keeps one entry per CDR3 protein. This table holds over 550,000 distinct CDR3 sequences, under 8.5% found once. In addition, the sample was reused for a study of yellow fever vaccine responses in identical twins.

The sample consisted of PBMCs. Receptors originate from a woman aged 18-29 years in good health.

The chain links TRBV27 to TRBJ2-1; D call uncertain. The V end was cut by 5 bases, the J end by 7 bases, with 12 bases between. The CDR3 spans 13 residues. The germline gives CDR1 MNHEY, CDR2 SMNVEV (reference sequence). This CDR3 is CASSPPAENEQFF. The DNA of the CDR3 is TGTGCCAGCAGTCCCCCCGCGGAAAATGAGCAGTTCTTC.

The gene calls are TRBV7-6 and TRBJ1-1; tentative D call: TRBD1 (5 bases). Germline values: CDR1 SGHVS, CDR2 FNYEAQ. The CDR3 is made up of 17 amino acids. V was clipped by 4 bases and J by 0 bases, with 18 bases between them. The CDR3 sequence is CASSSGTGAYLNTEAFF. CDR3 nucleotide sequence: TGTGCCAGCAGCTCGGGCACAGGTGCCTACTTGAACACTGAAGCTTTCTTT.

J is TRBJ2-5 and V is TRBV6-1; D possibly corresponds to TRBD1 (6 bases). The CDR3 has 16 amino acids. The V end was cut by 6 bases, the J end by 2 bases, with 19 bases between. The germline V gene encodes CDR1 MNHNS and CDR2 SASEGT. CDR3 residues: CASSKTGSPQQETQYF. The CDR3 DNA is TGTGCCAGCAGCAAAACAGGGAGCCCACAACAAGAGACCCAGTACTTC.

This clonotype was counted only a few times. V gene TRBV7-9 combines with J gene TRBJ2-5, with 7 bases matching TRBD1. This CDR3 has 17 amino acids. From germline, CDR1 is SEHNR and CDR2 FQNEAQ (reference sequence). Germline trimming cut 4 bases from V and 0 bases from J; bases unmatched to any gene: 11. This CDR3 is CASSSRFRGSNQETQYF. Here the CDR3 DNA reads TGTGCCAGCAGCTCACGGTTCAGGGGGAGCAACCAAGAGACCCAGTACTTC. Full variable domain (remainder filled in from reference TRBV7-9 and TRBJ2-5): DTGVSQNPRHKITKRGQNVTFRCDPISEHNRLYWYRQTLGQGPEFLTYFQNEAQLEKSRLLSDRFSAERPKGSFSTLEIQRTEQGDSAMYLCASSSRFRGSNQETQYFGPGTRLLVL.

This clonotype appeared many times. This chain uses TRBV12-3 or TRBV12-4 with TRBJ2-3; no clear D. V was shortened by 5 bases and J by 2 bases, with 8 bases between the two germline ends. CDR3 length: 13 residues. In nucleotides, the CDR3 is TGTGCCAGCAGTCCAGTGTTCACAGATACGCAGTATTTT. It is translated as CASSPVFTDTQYF.

At least ten counts were recorded for this clonotype. The J gene is TRBJ1-6, the V gene TRBV5-1, with D hard to call. Trimming pared 2 bases from V and 5 bases from J, leaving 8 bases between. This CDR3 has 14 amino acids. Germline CDR1 SGHRS, CDR2 YFSETQ. CDR3 sequence reads: CASSFDGDNSPLHF. The CDR3 DNA is TGCGCCAGCAGCTTTGACGGAGATAATTCACCCCTCCACTTT.

This clonotype was seen more than once but under ten times. The chain joins TRBV5-1 to TRBJ1-2, with 7 positions matching TRBD1. Germline V gene data show CDR1 as SGHRS and CDR2 as YFSETQ. The CDR3 consists of 15 residues. Trimming removed 3 bases from V and 4 bases from J; junction bases left unmatched: 9. The CDR3 loop reads CASSYLPGDSYGYTF. The CDR3 nucleotides are TGCGCCAGCAGCTACCTTCCCGGGGACAGCTATGGCTACACCTTC.

The V gene is TRBV5-1, the J gene TRBJ2-5; no clear D. Germline loops: CDR1 SGHRS, CDR2 YFSETQ. V was trimmed by 0 bases and J by 2 bases, leaving 17 bases between them. This CDR3 has 17 residues. CDR3 protein: CASSLGVFGRQQETQYF. CDR3 bases: TGCGCCAGCAGCTTGGGGGTGTTCGGGCGCCAGCAAGAGACCCAGTACTTC.

This clonotype was recorded a few times. The chain recombines TRBV3-1 with TRBJ2-2; TRBD1 aligns across 7 bases. CDR1 LGHDT and CDR2 YNNKEL come from the germline V gene (reference sequence). V lost 4 bases to trimming and J lost 7 bases; unmatched junction nucleotides: 6. The CDR3 has 14 residues. Written as DNA, the CDR3 is TGTGCCAGCAGCCCGGGGACAGCCATCGGGGAGCTGTTTTTT. Its protein product is CASSPGTAIGELFF.

This clonotype was counted many times. V gene TRBV20-1 combines with J gene TRBJ2-7, with 7 positions matching TRBD2. The CDR3 loop spans 13 amino acids. J lost 3 bases, V lost 6 bases, and 8 bases had no gene match. Looked up from germline, CDR1 is DFQATT and CDR2 is SNEGSKA (reference sequence). CDR3 loop: CSARDYSDYEQYF. CDR3 coding DNA: TGCAGTGCCCGGGACTATTCGGACTACGAGCAGTACTTC.

The chain joins TRBV7-8 to TRBJ2-3; D is possibly TRBD2 (5 bases). Per germline, CDR1 SGHVS and CDR2 FQNEAQ. Between the trimmed V and J ends, which lost 0 bases and 2 bases, there was a span of 9 bases. This CDR3 has 15 amino acids. The chain's CDR3 is CASSLADFATDTQYF. CDR3 nucleotides: TGTGCCAGCAGCTTAGCGGACTTTGCCACAGATACGCAGTATTTT.

The rearrangement joins TRBV12-3 or TRBV12-4 to TRBJ1-6, with D maybe TRBD1 (5 bases). The CDR3 length is 14 residues. The germline V and J ends were trimmed by 8 bases and 8 bases, with 16 bases remaining between them. The CDR3 DNA reads TGTGCCAGCCGCCGGGACGCCCTGGATTCACCCCTCCACTTT. Translating it yields CASRRDALDSPLHF.

This clonotype was detected a few times. The chain recombines TRBV12-3 or TRBV12-4 with TRBJ1-5; D gene unclear. The germline V and J ends were trimmed by 6 bases and 3 bases, with 18 bases remaining between them. The CDR3 sequence is 16 residues long. CDR3: CASRPSGSRNNQPQHF. Here the CDR3 DNA reads TGTGCCAGCAGACCCTCCGGCTCCAGGAACAATCAGCCCCAGCATTTT.

The chain employs TRBV7-8 and TRBJ2-7, with a weak D call TRBD1 (5 bases). Trimming left V 7 bases short and J 2 bases short, with 15 bases between. This CDR3 is built from 14 residues. CDR1 is SGHVS, CDR2 FQNEAQ, per germline. CDR3 in DNA: TGTGCCAGCACCAGTCCGGCGACAGCCTACGAGCAGTACTTC. As protein: CASTSPATAYEQYF.

J is TRBJ2-2 and V is TRBV11-2; tentatively, D is TRBD2 (6 bases). The V gene's germline CDR1 is SGHAT and CDR2 FQNNGV. The CDR3 consists of 15 residues. The V end lost 8 bases, the J end lost 4 bases, and 17 bases lay between the germline ends. The CDR3 sequence is CASGLSASGTGELFF. DNA for the CDR3: TGTGCCAGCGGACTATCCGCGTCGGGCACCGGGGAGCTGTTTTTT.